Listed below are T cell receptor beta chains from one sample, sequenced in a study of blood T cell repertoires in COVID-19. Produced via immunoSEQ multiplex PCR; TCRdb's table is partial and in-frame only. The sample contains approximately 130,000 clones, 81% of which appear only once. The sample consisted of peripheral blood. The receptors originated from a woman aged 60-70 years with active or convalescent COVID-19. Each CDR3 is given with its conserved first and last residue. D genes are given only for firm matches. Clone size is given for some rows only: seen once, a few or many times, or a class if the clone is expanded.

size	V	J	D	DNA	CDR3
few	TRBV7-8	TRBJ1-4	NA	TGTGCCAGCAGCCCCGGGGAGGGGTGGGAAAAACTGTTTTTT	CASSPGEGWEKLFF
many	TRBV6-1	TRBJ1-6	NA	TGTGCCAGCAGTGAAGGTCCTGGCAGAACCCTCCACTTT	CASSEGPGRTLHF
NA	TRBV6-2/TRBV6-3	TRBJ2-3	TRBD1	TGTGCCAGCAGTCCCGGACAGGGCGGTACGCAGTATTTT	CASSPGQGGTQYF
NA	TRBV18	TRBJ1-1	TRBD1	TGTGCCAGCTCAGCAAGGGGACAGGGAGACACTGAAGCTTTCTTT	CASSARGQGDTEAFF
NA	TRBV27	TRBJ2-7	TRBD1	TGTGCCAGCAGTTTCGACAGGGGATCCTACGAGCAGTACTTC	CASSFDRGSYEQYF
NA	TRBV24-1	TRBJ1-2	NA	TGTGCCACCAGTGACTCGCAGGGGAATGGCTACACCTTC	CATSDSQGNGYTF
NA	TRBV5-1	TRBJ2-5	TRBD2	TGCGCCAGCAGCACGAGCGGGATAGGAGAGACCCAGTACTTC	CASSTSGIGETQYF
NA	TRBV7-2	TRBJ1-5	TRBD1	TGTGCCAGCAGCATTGACAGGGGGCGACAGCCCCAGCATTTT	CASSIDRGRQPQHF
NA	TRBV10-3	TRBJ2-1	NA	TGTGCCATCAGTGTATCAGCGGACCCTTACAATGAGCAGTTCTTC	CAISVSADPYNEQFF
NA	TRBV10-2	TRBJ1-3	TRBD1	TGCGCCAGCAGTGAGCCGGGACAGGGGGCTGGAAACACCATATATTTT	CASSEPGQGAGNTIYF
NA	TRBV19	TRBJ2-7	NA	TGTGCCAGTAGTCCCCGCCCCGGGGGATTCTCCTACGAGCAGTACTTC	CASSPRPGGFSYEQYF
once	TRBV27	TRBJ2-5	TRBD1	TGTGCCAGCAGTTCCGCGAGGGGACAGGGATCGTACCAAGAGACCCAGTACTTC	CASSSARGQGSYQETQYF
NA	TRBV2	TRBJ2-3	TRBD1	TGTGCCAGCAGCGAGGACAGGGGCCTCACAGATACGCAGTATTTT	CASSEDRGLTDTQYF
once	TRBV18	TRBJ1-3	TRBD1	TGTGCCAGCTCATTCGGACAGGTCGAGATTGGAAACACCATATATTTT	CASSFGQVEIGNTIYF
NA	TRBV28	TRBJ1-2	NA	TGTGCCAGCAACCTCCCCTCGGGACACAACTATGGCTACACCTTC	CASNLPSGHNYGYTF
few	TRBV10-3	TRBJ2-5	TRBD2	TGTGCCATCAGTGAGACGGGACTAGCGGGGGTCGAGACCCAGTACTTC	CAISETGLAGVETQYF
NA	TRBV7-9	TRBJ2-4	NA	TGTGCCAGCAGCATCCCGGGATCAGCCAAAAACATTCAGTACTTC	CASSIPGSAKNIQYF
NA	TRBV5-1	TRBJ1-3	NA	TGCGCCAGCAGCTTTTCAGGGTTTAGAGGAAACACCATATATTTT	CASSFSGFRGNTIYF
NA	TRBV11-2	TRBJ2-1	TRBD2	TGTGCCAGCAGAAGGGGGACTAGCGGGACCAATGAGCAGTTCTTC	CASRRGTSGTNEQFF
once	TRBV19	TRBJ2-6	NA	TGTGCCAGTAGTTTCACAATCTCTGGGGCCAACGTCCTGACTTTC	CASSFTISGANVLTF
once	TRBV28	TRBJ2-3	NA	TGTGCCAGCAGTTTATTGGACTACAATACGCAGTATTTT	CASSLLDYNTQYF
NA	TRBV2	TRBJ2-5	NA	TGTGCCAGCATTAGCAGCCCGAAAGAGACCCAGTACTTC	CASISSPKETQYF
few	TRBV28	TRBJ2-7	TRBD1	TGTGCCAGCATCCCGGCTCGGGACAGGGGCTCCTACGAGCAGTACTTC	CASIPARDRGSYEQYF
NA	TRBV10-3	TRBJ1-2	NA	TGTGCCATCAGTGAATCGTCCTATGGCTACACCTTC	CAISESSYGYTF
NA	TRBV3-1/TRBV3-2	TRBJ2-1	NA	TGTGCCAGCAGCCTGAGGACCGGCTTCGGCAGGGATGAGCAGTTCTTC	CASSLRTGFGRDEQFF
NA	TRBV9	TRBJ2-6	TRBD2	TGTGCCAGCAGCCTTTTGGGACTAGCGGGCGGGGCCAACGTCCTGACTTTC	CASSLLGLAGGANVLTF
NA	TRBV2	TRBJ2-1	NA	TGTGCCAGCAGTGAAGGTCAGTGGGAGCAGTTCTTC	CASSEGQWEQFF
NA	TRBV6-6	TRBJ2-4	TRBD2	TGTGCCAGCAGTTACTCAGCGGGAAAAAACATTCAGTACTTC	CASSYSAGKNIQYF
NA	TRBV27	TRBJ1-1	TRBD1	TGTGCCAGCAGTTTATATAAGGGGGCGATATCGCCCACTGAAGCTTTCTTT	CASSLYKGAISPTEAFF
NA	TRBV10-3	TRBJ2-5	NA	TGTGCCATCAGTGGCGAGGGCCAAGGGACCCAGTACTTC	CAISGEGQGTQYF
once	TRBV6-5	TRBJ2-1	TRBD2	TGTGCCAGCAGTCGTACTAGCGGGAGGGCAAATGAGCAGTTCTTC	CASSRTSGRANEQFF
few	TRBV29-1	TRBJ1-3	TRBD1	TGCAGCGTACGGACAGGGGGTGGAAACACCATATATTTT	CSVRTGGGNTIYF
NA	TRBV4-1	TRBJ1-1	NA	TGCGCCAGCAGCCAAGAAGTAGCAGGGGTGAGCACTGAAGCTTTCTTT	CASSQEVAGVSTEAFF
NA	TRBV19	TRBJ2-5	TRBD1	TGTGCCAGTAGTGCGGGGACAGGGGAGAAAGAGACCCAGTACTTC	CASSAGTGEKETQYF
NA	TRBV10-3	TRBJ1-1	TRBD1	TGTGCCATCAGTGAGTCGCCAGGGGGTGGTGACACTGAAGCTTTCTTT	CAISESPGGGDTEAFF
many	TRBV11-1	TRBJ2-2	TRBD2	TGTGCCAGCAGCTTCGGTAGCGGGAGCCACGGCGGGGAGCTGTTTTTT	CASSFGSGSHGGELFF
NA	TRBV28	TRBJ2-1	TRBD2	TGTGCCAGCAGTGGACTAGTCTATGAGCAGTTCTTC	CASSGLVYEQFF
NA	TRBV28	TRBJ2-3	NA	TGTGCCAGCAGTGGAAGGGGTTTTAGCACAGATACGCAGTATTTT	CASSGRGFSTDTQYF
NA	TRBV6-4	TRBJ1-6	NA	TGTGCCAGCAGTCCACAGCCCGCGGGGTCCTATAATTCACCCCTCCACTTT	CASSPQPAGSYNSPLHF
once	TRBV19	TRBJ2-3	TRBD1	TGTGCCAGACAGGGGCCCACAGATACGCAGTATTTT	CARQGPTDTQYF
NA	TRBV19	TRBJ1-3	TRBD1	TGTGCCAGCTGGACAGGGACGTTTGGAAACACCATATATTTT	CASWTGTFGNTIYF
few	TRBV6-5	TRBJ1-3	NA	TGTGCCAGCAGTCGGCCAACCGGGAACACCATATATTTT	CASSRPTGNTIYF
once	TRBV5-1	TRBJ1-1	TRBD1	TGCGCCAGCAGCTTGGGGACAGGGGACACTGAAGCTTTCTTT	CASSLGTGDTEAFF
NA	TRBV6-6	TRBJ2-7	TRBD2	TGTGCCAGCAGTTACTCGAGAGGGAGGGATGCGGGGGAGCAGTACTTC	CASSYSRGRDAGEQYF
NA	TRBV7-9	TRBJ1-1	NA	TGTGCCAGCAGCCCAAGGCAGGGGCACGCTGAAGCTTTCTTT	CASSPRQGHAEAFF